There are many counts of the clone carrying this TCR beta chain. As yet, its antigen is unknown. The data were taken from a study of CD8+CD57+ T cells in acquired aplastic anemia. Looking at the study overall: The sorted CD4+ and CD8+ cells yielded an average roughly 3 ug of DNA. General study points: There were over 25 CD8+ CDR3 sequences that occurred in both patients and controls.

Genomic DNA, the template, was used for profiling of the TCR beta VDJ and CDR3. TCRdb itself ran the reads through MiXCR, one entry per CDR3 protein. Of hundreds of thousands of distinct CDR3 sequences in the sample, about a third were seen once. Selection for sequencing was limited to patients who had shown CD8+CD57+ cell expansion by flow cytometry. Blood was sampled before the patients had received any therapy. This sequence was found in a human donor with aplastic anemia. The sequenced sample was sorted CD4+, CD8+, or CD8+CD57+ T cells (not recorded which) from PBMCs.

The CDR3 is CASSLASGQGNSPLHF. CDR3 bases: TGTGCCAGCAGCTTAGCGTCAGGACAGGGAAATTCACCCCTCCACTTT. The rearrangement links TRBV11-1 to TRBJ1-6, with 8 bases that match TRBD1. This CDR3 comprises 16 residues. V lost 0 bases and J lost 7; bases outside the gene matches: 5. CDR1 and CDR2 from the germline V gene are SGHAT and FQDESV (reference sequence).